This T cell receptor (beta chain) stems from a study of OX40 agonist ivuxolimab in advanced cancers. Study results and limitations: Clonal expansion by week 6 occurred in CD4+ and CD8+ blood T cells (at 0.1 to 3.0 mg/kg). The study found among the lowest clonal expansion in partial responders at 0.1-3.0 mg/kg. Expanded clones tended on average to be more numerous among CD8+ T cells than CD4+.

Concerning this clone: Its antigen is as yet unknown.

Measured with immunoSEQ multiplex PCR; TCRdb has only the in-frame clones, and not every one. The table records about 73,000 clones, over 80% of them present only once. The CDR3 sequence is 13 residues long. Germline CDR1 reads MDHEN; CDR2 reads SYDVKM. Trimming took 10 bases from V and 7 from J, leaving 17 bases between them. This chain joins TRBV28 and TRBJ2-1; D is tentatively TRBD1 or TRBD2 (6 bases each). Sequencing used CD4+ or CD8+ T cells sorted from blood, obtained in a trial of the OX40 agonist ivuxolimab. The clonotype comes from an adult with an advanced solid tumor such as melanoma, head and neck, liver or kidney cancer. The CDR3 loop is CATQEGVRNEQFF. The CDR3 DNA reads TGTGCCACGCAGGAGGGGGTAAGAAATGAGCAGTTCTTC.